This T cell receptor (beta chain) was recorded in a study of control samples from healthy donors and cancer patients. Germline CDR1 is KGHDR and CDR2 is SFDVKD. The CDR3 consists of 16 residues. Trimming cost V 1 base and J 1 base, with 10 bases left between them. Sequenced by immunoSEQ multiplex PCR; TCRdb stores in-frame clones only, minus some. The sample lists roughly 400,000 clones, more than 80% occurring once. The rearrangement joins TRBV24-1 to TRBJ2-1; D uncertain. The clonotype comes from a middle-aged man with head and neck cancer. Input material: PBMCs. DNA of the CDR3: TGTGCCACCAGTGATTTTCGGCCACGTTCCTACAATGAGCAGTTCTTC. Amino acid sequence: CATSDFRPRSYNEQFF.